Presented here are 3 T cell receptor beta chains from one specimen sequenced in a study of blood T cell repertoires in COVID-19. Profiling relied on immunoSEQ multiplex PCR, and the TCRdb table lists in-frame clones only, not all of them. Seen here are over 250,000 clones, under 95% observed once, and the top ten hold 2% to 3%. The sample taken for sequencing was PBMCs or T cells enriched from blood (not recorded which). The receptors derive from a man between 60 and 75 years old who had recovered from COVID-19.

V is TRBV20-1 and J is TRBJ2-1; 7 bases are a match to TRBD2. The J segment lost 4 bases and the V segment lost 3 bases, leaving 6 bases of the junction unmatched. The germline V gene has CDR1 DFQATT and CDR2 SNEGSKA (reference sequence). There are 14 residues in the CDR3. The chain's CDR3 is CSASGRETYNEQFF. The CDR3 coding sequence is TGCAGTGCTAGTGGGCGGGAGACATACAATGAGCAGTTCTTC.

The chain uses TRBV5-1 and TRBJ2-7, with D possibly being TRBD1 (6 bases). V was trimmed by 7 bases and J by 3 bases, leaving 14 bases between them. Per the germline V gene, CDR1 is SGHRS and CDR2 is YFSETQ. This CDR3 comprises 13 residues. Here the CDR3 DNA reads TGCGCCAGCTCCAAGGACAGCTTCTACGAGCAGTACTTC. It specifies CASSKDSFYEQYF.

The rearrangement joins TRBV4-3 to TRBJ2-7, with 7 bases matching TRBD1. J was trimmed by 3 bases and V by 5 bases; bases with no gene match: 10. The CDR3 length is 15 residues. Per the germline V gene, CDR1 is LGHNA and CDR2 is YSLEER. CDR3 protein: CASSKTGTENYEQYF. The CDR3 region has the DNA TGCGCCAGCAGCAAGACCGGGACAGAAAACTACGAGCAGTACTTC.